The present entry profiles one T cell receptor (beta chain) with its context. Its target is not known. cDNA libraries for TCR beta contained unique molecular identifiers. A population of 1 to 10 million T cells gave rise to about 500,000 cDNA molecules. TCRdb ran MiXCR on the PCR reads and lists one entry per CDR3 protein. This sample has about 540,000 distinct CDR3 sequences, with around 34% found just once. Trimming took 0 bases from V and 2 from J, leaving 11 bases between them. This CDR3 contains 15 residues. Germline V gene lookup returns CDR1 SGHRS and CDR2 YFSETQ. The data derive from a study of post-analysis software for immune sequencing data. Whole-study findings and limits: Analysis by F measure revealed that same-batch samples clustered strongly together. The study found significantly lower normalized Chao1 diversity in multiple sclerosis patients than in controls. Patients had higher frequencies than controls of five or six TRBV segments, including TRBV5-6, TRBV5-1 and TRBV20-1.

This chain uses TRBV5-1 with TRBJ1-2; TRBD1 might be the D (6 bases). The clonotype originates from a girl aged 2 to 17 with multiple sclerosis. Sequencing input: blood. CDR3 sequence: CASSLEGGINYGYTF. Written as DNA, the CDR3 is TGCGCCAGCAGCTTGGAGGGGGGGATAAACTATGGCTACACCTTC.